This entry is about one T cell receptor beta chain. Its antigen remains unknown. The data stem from a study of shared clonotypes between healthy human individuals. The authors distributed each subset's genomic DNA evenly over several immunoSEQ plates. The input for sorted-subset replicate PCRs was about 0.2 ug DNA, around 30,000 T cell genomes. Sequencing was performed with immunoSEQ multiplex PCR; in TCRdb, only in-frame clones are kept and a portion is missing. The sample contains 950,000 to 1,100,000 clones, approximately 80% of which appear only once. Study-level results: An anticipated effect of sequencing depth on clonotype sharing among donors was recognized. Inspection by rarefaction showed sorted-subset sequencing to be incomplete despite large depth.

This CDR3 contains 16 residues. Germline CDR1 is MDHEN and CDR2 is SYDVKM. V dropped 7 bases and J dropped 6; count of bases not matched to a gene: 10. V and J are TRBV28 and TRBJ1-5; 12 nucleotides match TRBD1. The clonotype comes from a man younger than 30 in good health. Some clones in this sample may be carry-over from other donors' samples. The specimen sequenced was memory CD4+ T cells from PBMCs. Subset: CD45RA-negative fraction. The CDR3 sequence: CASKTPGQGASQPQHF. As DNA, the CDR3 is TGTGCCAGCAAAACACCGGGACAGGGGGCAAGTCAGCCCCAGCATTTT.